What follows describes a single T cell receptor (beta chain). This clonotype turned up a few times. Its antigen is still unknown. No qualities accompany the bases; no much larger clone lies one base away. Libraries came from 5' RACE. The instrument given in TCRdb is Illumina HiSeq 2500. A second PCR of about 7 to 12 cycles was performed with a sample-barcoded 5' primer and a J-beta primer mix. A template-switch 5' adaptor carrying 12 random nucleotides introduced a unique molecular identifier onto each TCR beta cDNA molecule. Each sample yielded at least 3 million CDR3-containing paired-end reads. First-strand cDNA was synthesized from all RNA with the Mint cDNA synthesis kit, primed by a TRBC-specific oligonucleotide. Following uracil-DNA glycosylase treatment, all cDNA underwent a first 18-cycle PCR with the universal primers M1SS and BC2_uni_R. In the source study's methods: For normalization, 1 million high-quality reads were randomly selected from each sample, with every read carrying a distinct molecular identifier. Instead of being binned into consensus sequences, reads that shared molecular identifiers were thrown out. MiTCR, set to a Q25 quality threshold and the strictest error-elimination algorithm, was used for CDR3 identification, clonotype clustering and error correction. A nonparametric unseen species model with Euler transformation was used to estimate lower-bound total TCR beta diversity. In TCRdb, the public reads were trimmed at Q25 with fastp and aligned with MiXCR, with productive beta chains retained. Here each entry gathers all rows of one CDR3 protein and keeps the most common genes and DNA. These V and J calls derive from TCRdb rather than the authors' analysis. Recorded for this sample are about 600,000 distinct CDR3 sequences; about 45% of them occurred a single time. The biggest ten clones account for 20% to 25% of the sample.

The data stem from a study of blood T cells in healthy people across ages (dated by TCRdb to 2014 to 2015). Concerning the study at large: In model experiments, template switching captured about one uniquely barcoded TCR beta cDNA molecule for every two T cells. To avoid experimental bias, donors of different ages were randomly spread across the sequencing lanes. To track age-related changes in TCR beta repertoire diversity, the study relied on deep sequencing normalized with unique cDNA molecular identifiers. Two additional independent replicas of 1 million unique cDNA reads from the same blood draw were analyzed for two donors (one aged 18 to 29 and one aged 80 or older). Four age groups were formed from the donors: young (average 16 years), middle-aged (approximately 39), aged (approximately 60) and long-lived (more than 75).

V sheds 5 bases and J sheds 4 bases, leaving 6 bases between their ends. Sequences SGHVS (CDR1) and FNYEAQ (CDR2) are obtained from the germline V gene. The CDR3, cysteine through phenylalanine, is 12 amino acids long. The DNA shown is the 36-base CDR3, in frame from base 1. Systemically healthy Caucasian individuals from Russia, 39 in total and aged roughly 6 to 95 years, were included as donors. Around 10 milliliters of peripheral blood were collected from each donor into EDTA-treated Vacutainer tubes. Ficoll-Paque density-gradient centrifugation was used to isolate PBMCs, with at least 6.5 million obtained per sample. Trizol reagent was used to extract total RNA from the PBMCs, yielding at least 6 micrograms per sample. For every donor, flow cytometry on a PBMC aliquot measured the percentage of naive CD45RAhigh/CD27high T cells. What the research found in general, with its limitations: Compared with the aged group, the long-lived group had more naive CD4+ T cells, fewer expanded clones and increased TCR diversity, a pattern suggesting age selection. Because the CMV infection status of the donors was unknown, age-related changes in expanded clonotypes may potentially have been confounded. Bulk unsorted PBMC profiling prevented conclusive comparison of naive and antigen-experienced compartments. Total diversity estimates from one million sequenced T cells were considered lower bounds and underestimates. As age increased, observed TCR beta diversity per million T cells dropped in a roughly linear way, and a significant reduction was already evident by age 40. Observed TCR beta diversity correlated strongly with the percentage of naive T cells measured by flow cytometry.

The sequence derives from a man at least 80 years old in good health. Sequencing was carried out using blood. The V gene is TRBV7-6 and the J gene is TRBJ2-1; no D gene can be assigned with confidence. The bases are TGTGCCAGCAGCCCCGCTTACAATGAGCAGTTCTTC. Its translation is CASSPAYNEQFF.